This T cell receptor beta chain originates from a study of PD-1 blockade in classical Hodgkin lymphoma. Overall study: The study gave patients nivolumab 3 mg/kg intravenously every 2 weeks. General study findings and limits: Any patient who commenced nivolumab under 1 year after ASCT was excluded.

The time point was: cycle 4 day 1 (C4D1), after less than 7 weeks of nivolumab. Each patient experienced a relapse that followed autologous stem cell transplantation, and brentuximab vedotin exposure varied. Investigators obtained CD8+ T cells from thawed PBMCs by magnetic negative selection. Best responses included complete response and partial response; otherwise, the best response was progressive disease. J was trimmed by 7 bases and V by 0 bases; bases with no gene match: 7. This CDR3 has 17 residues. The germline V gene encodes CDR1 PRHDT and CDR2 FYEKMQ (reference sequence). As to this clone: Its antigen remains unknown.

Method: immunoSEQ multiplex PCR; TCRdb's copy keeps in-frame clones and lacks some. Seen here are about 20,000 clones, approximately 80% observed once, and the top ten hold around 7%. This chain joins TRBV13 and TRBJ1-4; 11 bases map to TRBD1. The sample consisted of CD8+ T cells from blood, taken before the fourth cycle of nivolumab. The source is a human donor with classical Hodgkin lymphoma. In nucleotides, the CDR3 is TGTGCCAGCAGCTTAGGGGACAGGGGGCTCGAAGGTGAAAAACTGTTTTTT. Translation: CASSLGDRGLEGEKLFF.